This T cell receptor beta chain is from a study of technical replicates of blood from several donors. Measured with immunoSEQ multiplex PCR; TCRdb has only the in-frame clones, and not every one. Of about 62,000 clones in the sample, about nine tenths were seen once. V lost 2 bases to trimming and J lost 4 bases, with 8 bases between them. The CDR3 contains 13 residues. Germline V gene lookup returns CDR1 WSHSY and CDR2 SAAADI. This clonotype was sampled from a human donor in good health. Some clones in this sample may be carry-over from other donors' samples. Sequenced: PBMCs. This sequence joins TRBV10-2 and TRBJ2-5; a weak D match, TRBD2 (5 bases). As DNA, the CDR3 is TGCGCCAGCAGTGAGACTAGACGAGAGACCCAGTACTTC. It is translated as CASSETRRETQYF.